This is a list of T cell receptor beta chains from one sample in a study of blood T cell repertoires in COVID-19. TCRdb's copy holds only in-frame clones and misses some; the assay was immunoSEQ multiplex PCR. The sample consists of around 140,000 clones, under 90% of them appearing once. Sequences were obtained from PBMCs or T cells enriched from blood (not recorded which). These receptors all stem from a man aged 50-60 years in a cohort exposed to, infected with or recovered from COVID-19 (not recorded which). The CDR3 runs from the conserved cysteine through the conserved F or W. D genes are given only for firm matches. A clone size is listed for some rows: how often the clone was seen (once, few, many), or a class if it is expanded.

size: .; J: TRBJ1-1; V: TRBV7-9; D: TRBD1; CDR3: CASSPGQGNTEAFF; DNA: TGTGCCAGCAGTCCGGGACAGGGGAACACTGAAGCTTTCTTT
size: .; J: TRBJ2-2; V: TRBV5-4; D: TRBD1; CDR3: CASRSTGWGTGELFF; DNA: TGTGCCAGCAGGTCGACAGGGTGGGGCACCGGGGAGCTGTTTTTT
size: .; J: TRBJ2-7; V: TRBV18; D: .; CDR3: CASSPRDFRGEQYF; DNA: TGTGCCAGCTCACCAAGGGATTTTCGGGGCGAGCAGTACTTC
size: .; J: TRBJ2-7; V: TRBV14; D: .; CDR3: CASSMGGYEQYF; DNA: TGTGCCAGCAGCATGGGAGGCTACGAGCAGTACTTC
size: .; J: TRBJ2-7; V: TRBV6-5; D: .; CDR3: CASSRRERIHEQYF; DNA: TGTGCCAGCAGTAGGAGAGAGCGGATCCACGAGCAGTACTTC
size: .; J: TRBJ2-7; V: TRBV27; D: TRBD2; CDR3: CASSWTSGSYEQYF; DNA: TGTGCCAGCAGTTGGACTAGCGGCTCCTACGAGCAGTACTTC
size: .; J: TRBJ2-1; V: TRBV18; D: TRBD2; CDR3: CASSPTSGEYNEQFF; DNA: TGTGCCAGCTCACCAACTAGCGGGGAGTACAATGAGCAGTTCTTC
size: .; J: TRBJ1-6; V: TRBV30; D: .; CDR3: CAWSVRGSYNSPLHF; DNA: TGTGCCTGGAGTGTACGCGGCTCCTATAATTCACCCCTCCACTTT
size: .; J: TRBJ1-1; V: TRBV6-2/TRBV6-3; D: .; CDR3: CASSYWGGGTEAFF; DNA: TGTGCCAGCAGTTACTGGGGTGGGGGGACTGAAGCTTTCTTT
size: .; J: TRBJ2-7; V: TRBV6-6; D: .; CDR3: CASSYPVRGDSYEQYF; DNA: TGTGCCAGCAGTTACCCCGTCAGGGGGGACTCCTACGAGCAGTACTTC
size: .; J: TRBJ1-1; V: TRBV13; D: .; CDR3: CASSPLTGNTEAFF; DNA: TGTGCCAGCAGCCCCCTCACAGGGAACACTGAAGCTTTCTTT
size: .; J: TRBJ2-7; V: TRBV7-9; D: TRBD1; CDR3: CASRLGQGLTYEQYF; DNA: TGTGCCAGCAGACTAGGACAGGGACTCACCTACGAGCAGTACTTC
size: .; J: TRBJ2-2; V: TRBV7-6; D: .; CDR3: CASKSLTLNTGELFF; DNA: TGTGCCAGCAAATCATTAACATTAAACACCGGGGAGCTGTTTTTT
size: .; J: TRBJ2-1; V: TRBV5-1; D: TRBD2; CDR3: CASSLSAGGTNEQFF; DNA: TGCGCCAGCAGCTTGTCCGCGGGAGGGACCAATGAGCAGTTCTTC
size: .; J: TRBJ2-3; V: TRBV30; D: .; CDR3: CAWSGDFTDTQYF; DNA: TGTGCCTGGAGTGGGGACTTCACAGATACGCAGTATTTT
size: few; J: TRBJ2-1; V: TRBV5-4; D: TRBD1; CDR3: CASSRDRGPYNEQFF; DNA: TGTGCCAGCAGCCGGGACAGGGGCCCCTACAATGAGCAGTTCTTC
size: .; J: TRBJ1-3; V: TRBV5-1; D: .; CDR3: CASSGRGSGNTIYF; DNA: TGCGCCAGCAGCGGAAGGGGCTCTGGAAACACCATATATTTT
size: few; J: TRBJ1-5; V: TRBV11-2; D: TRBD1; CDR3: CASSLTGGNQPQHF; DNA: TGTGCCAGCAGCTTAACAGGGGGGAATCAGCCCCAGCATTTT
size: .; J: TRBJ1-1; V: TRBV7-9; D: TRBD1; CDR3: CASSRTGTEAFF; DNA: TGTGCCAGCAGTCGGACAGGCACTGAAGCTTTCTTT
size: .; J: TRBJ2-5; V: TRBV5-1; D: TRBD1; CDR3: CASSPGTGKRETQYF; DNA: TGCGCCAGCAGCCCTGGGACAGGGAAAAGGGAGACCCAGTACTTC
size: .; J: TRBJ1-4; V: TRBV9; D: TRBD1; CDR3: CASSPRQGGGEKLFF; DNA: TGTGCCAGCAGCCCCCGACAGGGAGGAGGTGAAAAACTGTTTTTT
size: .; J: TRBJ1-6; V: TRBV7-2; D: .; CDR3: CASSPLVRGNSPLHF; DNA: TGTGCCAGCAGCCCCCTTGTCAGGGGAAATTCACCCCTCCACTTT
size: .; J: TRBJ1-3; V: TRBV15; D: .; CDR3: CATSRDNEASSGNTIYF; DNA: TGTGCCACCAGCAGAGATAACGAGGCGAGCTCTGGAAACACCATATATTTT
size: .; J: TRBJ1-2; V: TRBV6-1; D: TRBD1; CDR3: CASSETGHYGYTF; DNA: TGTGCCAGCAGTGAGACAGGGCACTATGGCTACACCTTC
size: .; J: TRBJ2-1; V: TRBV18; D: .; CDR3: CASSPRSSGYNEQFF; DNA: TGTGCCAGCTCGCCCCGTAGTAGCGGCTACAATGAGCAGTTCTTC
size: .; J: TRBJ2-5; V: TRBV5-4; D: .; CDR3: CASRLGQTQETQYF; DNA: TGTGCCAGCAGGCTCGGACAGACCCAAGAGACCCAGTACTTC
size: .; J: TRBJ2-3; V: TRBV7-9; D: .; CDR3: CASSGSISADTQYF; DNA: TGTGCCAGCAGCGGCTCCATATCCGCAGATACGCAGTATTTT
size: .; J: TRBJ1-2; V: TRBV19; D: TRBD1; CDR3: CASSPGTGSGYTF; DNA: TGTGCCAGTAGTCCCGGGACAGGGAGCGGCTACACCTTC
size: .; J: TRBJ1-5; V: TRBV2; D: .; CDR3: CASSEAYLGAYQPQHF; DNA: TGTGCCAGCAGTGAAGCGTATCTGGGGGCCTATCAGCCCCAGCATTTT
size: .; J: TRBJ1-1; V: TRBV6-5; D: TRBD1; CDR3: CASSYRQTGTTEAFF; DNA: TGTGCCAGCAGTTACCGCCAGACAGGGACCACTGAAGCTTTCTTT
size: .; J: TRBJ1-1; V: TRBV28; D: .; CDR3: CASSLPRAEAFF; DNA: TGTGCCAGCAGTTTACCACGGGCTGAAGCTTTCTTT
size: few; J: TRBJ2-1; V: TRBV13; D: TRBD1; CDR3: CASSLYRGEQFF; DNA: TGTGCCAGCAGCTTGTACAGGGGTGAGCAGTTCTTC
size: .; J: TRBJ1-2; V: TRBV29-1; D: .; CDR3: CSVDPDGYYTF; DNA: TGCAGCGTTGATCCTGACGGGTACTACACCTTC
size: .; J: TRBJ1-6; V: TRBV5-1; D: .; CDR3: CASSFNGNSPLHF; DNA: TGCGCCAGCAGCTTCAACGGTAATTCACCCCTCCACTTT
size: .; J: TRBJ2-5; V: TRBV27; D: TRBD1; CDR3: CASSQDRPGTGQETQYF; DNA: TGTGCCAGCAGTCAAGACCGGCCCGGGACAGGTCAAGAGACCCAGTACTTC
size: .; J: TRBJ1-2; V: TRBV7-8; D: .; CDR3: CASSPNSQENYGYTF; DNA: TGTGCCAGCAGCCCAAATTCACAGGAAAACTATGGCTACACCTTC
size: .; J: TRBJ1-4; V: TRBV7-9; D: .; CDR3: CASSSYVGDKEKLFF; DNA: TGTGCCAGCAGCTCCTATGTGGGGGACAAGGAAAAACTGTTTTTT
size: .; J: TRBJ2-2; V: TRBV6-5; D: TRBD1; CDR3: CASSPTGGAGGELFF; DNA: TGTGCCAGCAGCCCGACAGGGGGCGCAGGCGGGGAGCTGTTTTTT
size: .; J: TRBJ2-5; V: TRBV28; D: .; CDR3: CASSPRASTGAQYF; DNA: TGTGCCAGCAGTCCTCGGGCCTCTACGGGGGCCCAGTACTTC
size: .; J: TRBJ2-7; V: TRBV2; D: .; CDR3: CASSTPDILYHEQYF; DNA: TGTGCCAGCAGTACCCCGGACATCCTTTACCACGAGCAGTACTTC
size: .; J: TRBJ2-5; V: TRBV6-2/TRBV6-3; D: .; CDR3: CASSWRHMGQETQYF; DNA: TGTGCCAGCAGTTGGAGGCATATGGGGCAAGAGACCCAGTACTTC
size: .; J: TRBJ2-1; V: TRBV7-8; D: .; CDR3: CASSLGVGRYNEQFF; DNA: TGTGCCAGCAGCTTAGGGGTCGGGAGATACAATGAGCAGTTCTTC
size: .; J: TRBJ2-3; V: TRBV15; D: TRBD2; CDR3: CATSGYIAGLTDTQYF; DNA: TGTGCCACCAGCGGATACATAGCGGGGCTCACAGATACGCAGTATTTT
size: .; J: TRBJ2-7; V: TRBV7-9; D: TRBD2; CDR3: CASSLSGFSYEQYF; DNA: TGTGCCAGCAGCCTTAGCGGGTTCTCCTACGAGCAGTACTTC
size: .; J: TRBJ2-3; V: TRBV30; D: TRBD1; CDR3: CAWSRQGDTQYF; DNA: TGTGCCTGGAGTAGACAGGGAGATACGCAGTATTTT